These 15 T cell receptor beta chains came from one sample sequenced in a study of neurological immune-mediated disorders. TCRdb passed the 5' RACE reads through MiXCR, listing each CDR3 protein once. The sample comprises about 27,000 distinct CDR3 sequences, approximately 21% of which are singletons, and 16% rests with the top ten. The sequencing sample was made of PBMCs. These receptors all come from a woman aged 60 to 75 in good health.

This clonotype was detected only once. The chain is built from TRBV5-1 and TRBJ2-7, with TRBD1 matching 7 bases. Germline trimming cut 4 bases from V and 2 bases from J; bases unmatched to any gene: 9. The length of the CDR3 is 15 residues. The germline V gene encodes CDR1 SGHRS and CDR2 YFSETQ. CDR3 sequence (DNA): TGCGCCAGCAGCACACGACAGGGAATTCCCTACGAGCAGTACTTC. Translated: CASSTRQGIPYEQYF. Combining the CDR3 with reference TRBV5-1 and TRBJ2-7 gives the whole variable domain KAGVTQTPRYLIKTRGQQVTLSCSPISGHRSVSWYQQTPGQGLQFLFEYFSETQRNKGNFPGRFSGRQFSNSRSEMNVSTLELGDSALYLCASSTRQGIPYEQYFGPGTRLTVT.

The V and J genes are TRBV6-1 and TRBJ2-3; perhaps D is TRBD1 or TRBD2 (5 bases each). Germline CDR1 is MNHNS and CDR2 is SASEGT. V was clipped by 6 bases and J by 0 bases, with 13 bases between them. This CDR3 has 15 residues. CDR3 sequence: CASRAGTVSTDTQYF. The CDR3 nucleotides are TGTGCCAGCAGAGCCGGGACGGTGAGCACAGATACGCAGTATTTT.

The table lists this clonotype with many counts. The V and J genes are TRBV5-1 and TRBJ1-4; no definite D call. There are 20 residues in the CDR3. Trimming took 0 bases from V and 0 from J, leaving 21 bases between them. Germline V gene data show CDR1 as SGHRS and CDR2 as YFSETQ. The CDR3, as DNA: TGCGCCAGCAGCTTGGCTAGCCGTGATTGGAGGGAGGCAACTAATGAAAAACTGTTTTTT. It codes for CASSLASRDWREATNEKLFF. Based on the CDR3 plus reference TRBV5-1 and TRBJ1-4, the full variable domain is KAGVTQTPRYLIKTRGQQVTLSCSPISGHRSVSWYQQTPGQGLQFLFEYFSETQRNKGNFPGRFSGRQFSNSRSEMNVSTLELGDSALYLCASSLASRDWREATNEKLFFGSGTQLSVL.

Here the CDR3 DNA reads TGTGCCAGCAGTTACGGGGGCGCGGGTCTCGAGACCCAGTACTTC. Its translation is CASSYGGAGLETQYF. The gene calls are TRBV6-6 and TRBJ2-5; D is possibly TRBD1 (6 bases). Germline lookup yields CDR1 MNHNY and CDR2 SVGAGI (reference sequence). With 2 bases removed from V and 5 bases from J, the gap between germline ends came to 15 bases. CDR3 size: 15 residues.

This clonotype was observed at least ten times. CDR3 DNA: TGCGCCAGCAGTTCTAGGGGGACCCTCTACGAGCAGTACTTC. It is translated as CASSSRGTLYEQYF. The chain recombines TRBV5-1 with TRBJ2-7; perhaps TRBD1 as D (6 bases). The CDR3 is 14 residues long. V lost 5 bases, J lost 3 bases, and 15 bases lay in between. CDR1 SGHRS and CDR2 YFSETQ come from the germline V gene.

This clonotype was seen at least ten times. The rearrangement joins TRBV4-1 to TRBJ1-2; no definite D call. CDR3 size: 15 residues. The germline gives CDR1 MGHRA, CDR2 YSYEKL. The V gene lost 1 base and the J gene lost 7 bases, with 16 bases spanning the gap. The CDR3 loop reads CASSQGPGSIGGYTF. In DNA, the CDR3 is TGCGCCAGCAGCCAAGGGCCAGGAAGCATTGGTGGCTACACCTTC.

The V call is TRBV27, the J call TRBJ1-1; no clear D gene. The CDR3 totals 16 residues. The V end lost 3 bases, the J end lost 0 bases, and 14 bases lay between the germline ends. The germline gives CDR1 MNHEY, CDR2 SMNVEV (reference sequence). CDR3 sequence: CASSLAVNLMNTEAFF. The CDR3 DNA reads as TGTGCCAGCAGTTTGGCCGTTAATCTCATGAACACTGAAGCTTTCTTT.

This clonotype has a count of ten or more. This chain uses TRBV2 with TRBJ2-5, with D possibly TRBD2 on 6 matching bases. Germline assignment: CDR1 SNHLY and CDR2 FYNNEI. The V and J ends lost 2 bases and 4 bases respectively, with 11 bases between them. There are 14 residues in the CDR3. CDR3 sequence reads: CASSELLAGETQYF. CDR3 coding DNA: TGTGCCAGCAGTGAATTACTAGCAGGAGAGACCCAGTACTTC. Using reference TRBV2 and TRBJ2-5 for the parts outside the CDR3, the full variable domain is EPEVTQTPSHQVTQMGQEVILRCVPISNHLYFYWYRQILGQKVEFLVSFYNNEISEKSEIFDDQFSVERPDGSNFTLKIRSTKLEDSAMYFCASSELLAGETQYFGPGTRLLVL.

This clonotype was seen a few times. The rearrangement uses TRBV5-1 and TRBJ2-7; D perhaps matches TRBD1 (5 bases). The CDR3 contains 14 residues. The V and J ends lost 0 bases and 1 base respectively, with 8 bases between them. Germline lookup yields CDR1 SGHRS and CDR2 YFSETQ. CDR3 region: CASSLAGFSYEQYF. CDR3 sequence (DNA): TGCGCCAGCAGCTTGGCAGGGTTTTCCTACGAGCAGTACTTC.

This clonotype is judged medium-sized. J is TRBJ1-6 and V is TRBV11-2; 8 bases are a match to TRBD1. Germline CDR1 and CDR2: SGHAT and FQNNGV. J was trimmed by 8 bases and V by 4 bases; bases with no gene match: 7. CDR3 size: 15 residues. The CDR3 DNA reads TGTGCCAGCAGCTCTTCCAGGGACAGGTATTCACCCCTCCACTTT. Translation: CASSSSRDRYSPLHF.

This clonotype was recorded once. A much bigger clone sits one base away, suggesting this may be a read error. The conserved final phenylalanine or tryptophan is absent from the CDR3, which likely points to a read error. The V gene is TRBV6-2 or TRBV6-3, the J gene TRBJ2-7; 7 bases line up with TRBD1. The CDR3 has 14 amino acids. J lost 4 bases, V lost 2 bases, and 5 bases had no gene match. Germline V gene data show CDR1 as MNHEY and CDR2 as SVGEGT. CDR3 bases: TGTGCCAGCAGTTACCACAGGGGTTTGTACGAGCAGTACTGC. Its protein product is CASSYHRGLYEQYC.

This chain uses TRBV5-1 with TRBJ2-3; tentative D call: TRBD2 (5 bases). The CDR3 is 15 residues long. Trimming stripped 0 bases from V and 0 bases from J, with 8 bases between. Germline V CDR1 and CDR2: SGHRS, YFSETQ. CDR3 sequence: CASSLETISTDTQYF. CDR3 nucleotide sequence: TGCGCCAGCAGCTTGGAGACTATTAGCACAGATACGCAGTATTTT.

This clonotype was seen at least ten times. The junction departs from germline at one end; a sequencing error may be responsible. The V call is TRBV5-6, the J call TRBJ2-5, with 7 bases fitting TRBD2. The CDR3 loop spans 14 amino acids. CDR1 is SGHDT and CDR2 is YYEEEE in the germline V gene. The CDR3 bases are TGTGCCAGCAGCCTGACAAACGCGGGAGAGACCCGGTACTTC. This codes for CASSLTNAGETRYF.

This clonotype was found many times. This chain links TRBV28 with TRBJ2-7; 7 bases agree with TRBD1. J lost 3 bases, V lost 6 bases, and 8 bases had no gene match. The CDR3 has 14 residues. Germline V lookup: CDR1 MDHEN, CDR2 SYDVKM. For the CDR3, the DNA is TGTGCCAGCAGGCCTCCGGGACAGAACTACGAGCAGTACTTC. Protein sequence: CASRPPGQNYEQYF.

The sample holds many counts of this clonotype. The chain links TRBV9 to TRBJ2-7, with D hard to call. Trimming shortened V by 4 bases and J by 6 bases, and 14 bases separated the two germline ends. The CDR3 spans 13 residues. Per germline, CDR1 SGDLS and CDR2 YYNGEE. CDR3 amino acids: CASSPPPGSEQYF. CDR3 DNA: TGTGCCAGCAGCCCCCCCCCGGGTTCCGAGCAGTACTTC.